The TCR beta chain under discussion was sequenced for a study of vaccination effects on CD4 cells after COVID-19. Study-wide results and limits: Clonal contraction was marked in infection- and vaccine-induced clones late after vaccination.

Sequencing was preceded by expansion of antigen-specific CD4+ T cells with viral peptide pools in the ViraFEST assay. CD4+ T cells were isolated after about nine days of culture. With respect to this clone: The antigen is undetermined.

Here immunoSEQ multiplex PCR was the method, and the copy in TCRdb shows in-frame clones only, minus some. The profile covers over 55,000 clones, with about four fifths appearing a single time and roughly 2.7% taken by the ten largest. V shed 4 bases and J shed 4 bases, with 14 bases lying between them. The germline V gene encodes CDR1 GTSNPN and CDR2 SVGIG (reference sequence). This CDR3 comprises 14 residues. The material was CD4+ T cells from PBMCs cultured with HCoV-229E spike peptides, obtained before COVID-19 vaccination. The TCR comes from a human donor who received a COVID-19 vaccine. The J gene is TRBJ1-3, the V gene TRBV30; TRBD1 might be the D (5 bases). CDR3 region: CAWKGPNRGNTIYF. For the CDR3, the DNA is TGTGCCTGGAAGGGACCCAATCGGGGAAACACCATATATTTT.